The clone carrying this TCR beta chain has ten or more counts. The antigen is unknown. These data belong to a study of T cells in Graves' hyperthyroidism and ophthalmopathy. Uncontrolled infection, other autoimmune disease, pregnancy and lactation each barred patients from inclusion. Diagnoses used clinical symptoms, serum thyroxine and TRAb, thyroid ultrasound and orbital computed tomography. Fresh peripheral blood, 7.5 to 10 ml of it, supplied the PBMCs. Study observations and caveats: The model made its ophthalmopathy prediction, and onset followed a median approximately six months later.

Researchers took RNA transcripts and amplified the TCR beta CDR3 regions from them. The HTBI primer set was used in a first-round RT-PCR of the TCR CDR3. TCRdb called the multiplex PCR reads again in MiXCR, with one record for every CDR3 protein. Of about 710,000 distinct CDR3 sequences listed, roughly 15% are singletons. Germline V CDR1 and CDR2: MDHEN, SYDVKM. The CDR3 runs 15 residues. V was cut by 3 bases and J by 4 bases, with 13 bases left in between. The sequence was obtained from a man between 18 and 35 years old with Graves' hyperthyroidism. Sample: blood. V usage is TRBV28 and J usage is TRBJ1-3, with a weak D call TRBD1 (6 bases). CDR3 sequence: CASSFGMGAGNTIYF. In DNA form, the CDR3 reads TGTGCCAGCAGTTTCGGGATGGGGGCAGGAAACACCATATATTTT.